This TCR beta chain was identified during a study of control samples from healthy donors and cancer patients. The CDR3 loop spans 19 amino acids. Per the germline V gene, CDR1 is SGHAT and CDR2 is FQNNGV. The ends lost 5 bases at V and 2 bases at J; junction bases unmatched: 16. Repertoires were generated with immunoSEQ multiplex PCR, while TCRdb's copy carries only in-frame clones and drops some. This sample carries 150,000 to 200,000 clones, around 90% of them seen once, and the ten largest clones take roughly 2.1%. This receptor was obtained from a middle-aged woman in good health. V is TRBV11-2 and J is TRBJ2-3; the match to TRBD2 covers 10 bases. The sequenced sample consisted of blood. Here the CDR3 DNA reads TGTGCCAGCAGCCAAGGCTGGTCTAGCGGGGGCCGCGACACAGATACGCAGTATTTT. Its protein product is CASSQGWSSGGRDTDTQYF.